This T cell receptor beta chain comes out of a study of T cell clonotyping in hematopoietic cell transplantation. Whole-study context: Cytoreduction preceded collection of pretransplant recipient samples.

Indicated time point: recipient sample about 28 days before transplant, after cytoreduction. Blood collection times were about day -28 and days 30, 100, 180 posttransplant. Details on this clone: The target antigen is unknown.

From germline, CDR1 is SGHTA and CDR2 FQGNSA. The CDR3 extends over 14 amino acids. The V end lost 7 bases, the J end lost 2 bases, and 15 bases lay between the germline ends. TCRdb's table, derived via immunoSEQ multiplex PCR, lists solely in-frame clones and lacks some. The data contain approximately 28,000 clones, around 80% of them singletons. Study results and caveats: At the given depth, recipient repertoires were over 97% de novo clonotypes. Broader posttransplant TCR repertoire diversity was predicted by graft donor and pretransplant recipient Inverse Simpson Index values.

The TCR was taken from an older woman with acute myeloid leukemia. Some clones in this sample may be carry-over from other donors' samples. The specimen comprised peripheral blood mononuclear cells, sampled before stem cell transplant. This chain joins TRBV7-2 and TRBJ2-7; D may be TRBD2 (5 bases). The DNA for the CDR3 is TGTGCCAGCAACCCACTGGACGGGACCTACGAGCAGTACTTC. Protein: CASNPLDGTYEQYF.